What follows are 18 T cell receptor beta chains derived from one specimen sequenced in a study of T cells expressing NK-cell markers. TCRdb reprocessed the 5' RACE reads, keeping one entry per CDR3 protein, no DNA. The sample holds about 460,000 distinct CDR3 sequences. The sample taken for sequencing was blood T cells: a sorted CD56 or NKG2C T cell subset, CD4+ or CD8+ T cells, or bulk PBMC T cells (not recorded which). Source of these receptors: a woman between 50 and 59 years old in good health.

The chain recombines TRBV25-1 with TRBJ2-3; lacking DNA, the TRBD1 call made by TCRdb goes unchecked. CDR3 length equals 11 residues. Germline values: CDR1 MGHDK, CDR2 SYGVNS. CDR3 protein: CASTAGTTQYF.

This chain uses TRBV13 with TRBJ1-2; TCRdb reports TRBD1, a call that lacks DNA to check it against. Germline values: CDR1 PRHDT, CDR2 FYEKMQ (reference sequence). The CDR3 totals 15 residues. The CDR3 spells CASSPKWQGGYGYTF.

V gene TRBV25-1 combines with J gene TRBJ2-3; TCRdb selects TRBD2, and the lack of DNA leaves this call unchecked. Germline CDR1 is MGHDK and CDR2 is SYGVNS. The CDR3 spans 16 residues. The CDR3 sequence is CASSSGTSGSADTQYF.

The rearrangement links TRBV7-9 to TRBJ2-7; TCRdb's D call, TRBD2, is unchecked because there is no DNA. This CDR3 spans 14 amino acids. The V gene's germline CDR1 is SEHNR and CDR2 FQNEAQ (reference sequence). This CDR3 reads CASSSSGRGQVQYF. The whole variable domain, filled in from reference TRBV7-9 and TRBJ2-7, reads DTGVSQNPRHKITKRGQNVTFRCDPISEHNRLYWYRQTLGQGPEFLTYFQNEAQLEKSRLLSDRFSAERPKGSFSTLEIQRTEQGDSAMYLCASSSSGRGQVQYFGPGTRLTVT.

The rearrangement uses TRBV19 and TRBJ2-4; TCRdb lists TRBD2, though no DNA is available to test this call. This CDR3 contains 16 residues. CDR1 LNHDA and CDR2 SQIVND come from the germline V gene (reference sequence). The CDR3 protein is CASSLAGVGAKNIQYF.

This rearrangement joins TRBV7-2 to TRBJ2-1; TCRdb designates TRBD1, a call that cannot be tested without DNA. There are 16 residues in the CDR3. From germline, CDR1 is SGHTA and CDR2 FQGNSA. CDR3 protein: CASSPPPTLSYNEQFF.

This CDR3 reads CASSPGLAGTTDTQYF. The chain combines TRBV19 with TRBJ2-3; the TCRdb D gene call, TRBD2, has no DNA to confirm it. Per the germline V gene, CDR1 is LNHDA and CDR2 is SQIVND (reference sequence). The CDR3 has 16 residues.

The V and J genes are TRBV14 and TRBJ2-2; TCRdb outputs TRBD1, but without DNA this stays unchecked. Germline loops: CDR1 SGHDN, CDR2 FVKESK. The CDR3 runs 16 residues. This chain's CDR3 is CASSQGDRRNTGELFF.

The chain couples TRBV7-9 to TRBJ2-1. The CDR3 length is 14 residues. Germline V lookup: CDR1 SEHNR, CDR2 FQNEAQ (reference sequence). The CDR3 protein is CASSRTHLLDEQFF.

CDR3: CASSQEGGDQPQHF. This chain uses TRBV4-1 with TRBJ1-5. The CDR3 has 14 residues. Per the germline V gene, CDR1 is MGHRA and CDR2 is YSYEKL.

This chain joins TRBV6-9 and TRBJ2-4; TCRdb names TRBD2, which stays unverified in the absence of DNA. CDR3 length: 17 residues. Germline loops: CDR1 MNHGY, CDR2 SVAAGI. The CDR3 reads CASSSCSGRAEKNIQYF.

The gene calls are TRBV12-3 or TRBV12-4 and TRBJ2-1; checking the TCRdb D call of TRBD1 is not possible without DNA. The length of the CDR3 is 19 residues. This CDR3 is CASSPPRGSGTGGFNEQFF.

The V call is TRBV29-1, the J call TRBJ2-5; TCRdb picks TRBD1, but there is no DNA to check that call. The germline gives CDR1 SQVTM, CDR2 ANQGSEA. The CDR3 sequence is 12 residues long. CDR3 sequence reads: CSVLEQGETQYF.

The chain combines TRBV10-3 with TRBJ1-1; with no DNA, the TCRdb D assignment of TRBD1 cannot be verified. In germline, CDR1 is ENHRY, CDR2 SYGVKD. This CDR3 comprises 14 residues. CDR3 protein: CAISSREMGTEAFF.

This chain links TRBV5-1 with TRBJ1-5; the TCRdb call, TRBD1, lacks DNA for checking. Per germline, CDR1 SGHRS and CDR2 YFSETQ. The CDR3 covers 15 residues. Here the CDR3 reads CASSWVSGHNQPQHF.

The chain has TRBV4-2 and TRBJ2-3; TCRdb names TRBD2, which stays unverified in the absence of DNA. This CDR3 spans 16 amino acids. CDR1 LGHNA and CDR2 YNFKEQ come from the germline V gene. CDR3: CASSQDNPLRTDTQYF.

J is TRBJ2-3 and V is TRBV4-2; checking the TCRdb D call of TRBD2 is not possible without DNA. Germline loops: CDR1 LGHNA, CDR2 YNFKEQ. The CDR3 contains 21 residues. CDR3 residues: CASSQDMGRVGVAGLTDTQYF.

CDR3 region: CASAGTSGAGSENIQYF. The V call is TRBV7-9, the J call TRBJ2-4; TCRdb calls TRBD2, which cannot be checked without DNA. This CDR3 is built from 17 residues. Germline CDR1 SEHNR, CDR2 FQNEAQ (reference sequence).